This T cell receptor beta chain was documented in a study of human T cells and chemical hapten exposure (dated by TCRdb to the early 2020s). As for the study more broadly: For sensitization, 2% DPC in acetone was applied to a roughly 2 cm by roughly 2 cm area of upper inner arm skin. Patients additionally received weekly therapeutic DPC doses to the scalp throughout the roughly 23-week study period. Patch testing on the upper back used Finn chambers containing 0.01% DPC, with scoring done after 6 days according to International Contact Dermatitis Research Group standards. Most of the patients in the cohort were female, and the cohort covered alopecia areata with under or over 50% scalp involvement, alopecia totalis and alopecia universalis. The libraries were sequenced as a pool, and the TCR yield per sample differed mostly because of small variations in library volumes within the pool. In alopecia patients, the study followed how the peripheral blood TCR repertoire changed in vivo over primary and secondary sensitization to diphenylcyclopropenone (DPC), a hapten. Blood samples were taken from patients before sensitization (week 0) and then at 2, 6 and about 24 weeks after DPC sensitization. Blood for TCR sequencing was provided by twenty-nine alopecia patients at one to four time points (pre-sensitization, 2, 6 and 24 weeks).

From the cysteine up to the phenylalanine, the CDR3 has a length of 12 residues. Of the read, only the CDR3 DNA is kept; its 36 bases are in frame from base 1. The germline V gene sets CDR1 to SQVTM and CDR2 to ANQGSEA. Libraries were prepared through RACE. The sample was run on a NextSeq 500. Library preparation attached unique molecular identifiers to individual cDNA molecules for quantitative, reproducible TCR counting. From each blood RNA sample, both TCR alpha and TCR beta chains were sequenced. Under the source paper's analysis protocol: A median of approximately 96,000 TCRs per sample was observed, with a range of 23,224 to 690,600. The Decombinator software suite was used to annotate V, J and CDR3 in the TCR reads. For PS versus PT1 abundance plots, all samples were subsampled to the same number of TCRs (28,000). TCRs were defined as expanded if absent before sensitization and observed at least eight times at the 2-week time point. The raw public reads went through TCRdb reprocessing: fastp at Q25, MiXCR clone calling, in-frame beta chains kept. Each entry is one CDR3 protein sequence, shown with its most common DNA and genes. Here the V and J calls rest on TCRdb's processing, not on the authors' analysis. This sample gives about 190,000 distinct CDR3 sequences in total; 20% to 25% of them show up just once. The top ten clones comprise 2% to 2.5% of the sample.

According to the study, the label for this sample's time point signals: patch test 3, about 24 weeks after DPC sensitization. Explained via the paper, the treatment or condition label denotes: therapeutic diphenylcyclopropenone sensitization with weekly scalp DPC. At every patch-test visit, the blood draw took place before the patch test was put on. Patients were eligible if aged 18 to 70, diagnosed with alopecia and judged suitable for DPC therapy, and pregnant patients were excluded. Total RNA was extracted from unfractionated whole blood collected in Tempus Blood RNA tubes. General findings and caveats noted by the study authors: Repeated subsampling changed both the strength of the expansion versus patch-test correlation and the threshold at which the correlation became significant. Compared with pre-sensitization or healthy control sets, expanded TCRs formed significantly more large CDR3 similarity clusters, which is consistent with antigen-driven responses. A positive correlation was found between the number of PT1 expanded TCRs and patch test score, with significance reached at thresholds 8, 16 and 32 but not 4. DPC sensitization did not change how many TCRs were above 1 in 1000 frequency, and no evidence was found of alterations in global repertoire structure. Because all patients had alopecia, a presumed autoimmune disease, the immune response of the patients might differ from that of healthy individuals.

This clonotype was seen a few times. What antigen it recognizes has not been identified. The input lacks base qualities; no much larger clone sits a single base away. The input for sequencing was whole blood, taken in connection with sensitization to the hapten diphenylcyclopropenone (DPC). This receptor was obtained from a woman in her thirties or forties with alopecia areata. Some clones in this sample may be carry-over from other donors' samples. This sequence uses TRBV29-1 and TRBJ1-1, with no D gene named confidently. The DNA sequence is TGCAACTGGAAAGTCGCGCCCACTGAAGCTTTCTTT. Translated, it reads CNWKVAPTEAFF.